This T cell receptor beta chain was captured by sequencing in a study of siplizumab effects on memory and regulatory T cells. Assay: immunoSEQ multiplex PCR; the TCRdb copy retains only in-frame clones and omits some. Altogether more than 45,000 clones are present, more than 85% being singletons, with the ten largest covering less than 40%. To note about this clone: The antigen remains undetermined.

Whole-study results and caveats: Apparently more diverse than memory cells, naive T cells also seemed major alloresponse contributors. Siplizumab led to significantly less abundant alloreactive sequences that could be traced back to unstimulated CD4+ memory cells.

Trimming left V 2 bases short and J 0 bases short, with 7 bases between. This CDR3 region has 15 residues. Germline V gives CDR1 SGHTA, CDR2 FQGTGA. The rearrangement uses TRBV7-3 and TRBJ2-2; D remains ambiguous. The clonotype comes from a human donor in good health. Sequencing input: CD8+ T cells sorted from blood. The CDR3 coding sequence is TGTGCCAGCAGCTTAGAAGCGTCGAACACCGGGGAGCTGTTTTTT. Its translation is CASSLEASNTGELFF.